Below are 8 T cell receptor beta chains sequenced from a single sample in a study of T cell responses to AZD1222 COVID-19 vaccine. TCRdb's copy holds only in-frame clones and misses some; the assay was immunoSEQ multiplex PCR. The sample has 55,000 to 75,000 clones, about three quarters seen once. The starting material was peripheral blood, obtained on day 0 of AZD1222 vaccination. These receptors all come from an adult in good health.

V and J are TRBV19 and TRBJ2-2; D may be TRBD1 (5 bases). V was shortened by 6 bases and J by 7 bases, with 18 bases between the two germline ends. The CDR3 has 15 amino acids. Germline V gives CDR1 LNHDA, CDR2 SQIVND (reference sequence). This CDR3 reads CASRRRQLSGGELFF. CDR3 coding DNA: TGTGCCAGTAGAAGAAGACAGCTCTCTGGCGGGGAGCTGTTTTTT.

This clone was recorded once. This sequence joins TRBV20-1 and TRBJ1-4; D is undetermined. V gave up 3 bases and J gave up 0 bases, with 11 bases separating them. This CDR3 is built from 15 residues. Germline V lookup: CDR1 DFQATT, CDR2 SNEGSKA (reference sequence). DNA for the CDR3: TGCAGTGCTAGTCTTAGACGGGCAACTAATGAAAAACTGTTTTTT. It yields the protein CSASLRRATNEKLFF.

The chain joins TRBV18 to TRBJ1-4; D is unresolved. Germline V gives CDR1 KGHSH, CDR2 LQKENI. The ends were cut back, 3 bases at V and 6 bases at J, with 17 bases in the middle. The CDR3 loop spans 16 amino acids. Here the CDR3 DNA reads TGTGCCAGCTCACCTCCGGGGTTCCGGCTGGATGAAAAACTGTTTTTT. The encoded protein is CASSPPGFRLDEKLFF.

The chain recombines TRBV11-3 with TRBJ1-1; D remains unclear. Germline loops: CDR1 SGHNT, CDR2 YENEEA. V was pared by 2 bases and J by 1 base, with 5 bases between. The CDR3 sequence is 13 residues long. The CDR3 DNA sequence: TGTGCCAGCAGCTTATGGGGGAACACTGAAGCTTTCTTT. Translation gives CASSLWGNTEAFF.

J is TRBJ2-5 and V is TRBV11-2; 9 bases match TRBD1. The ends lost 5 bases at V and 5 bases at J; junction bases unmatched: 9. CDR1 and CDR2 from the germline V gene are SGHAT and FQNNGV. The length of the CDR3 is 15 residues. The CDR3 nucleotides are TGTGCCAGCAGCGGAAGACAGGGGGGTCGGGAGACCCAGTACTTC. It specifies CASSGRQGGRETQYF.

This chain links TRBV2 with TRBJ2-5, with 7 positions matching TRBD1. Germline loops: CDR1 SNHLY, CDR2 FYNNEI. The CDR3 has 16 amino acids. With V trimmed by 1 base and J by 2 bases, 7 bases remained unmatched. Here the CDR3 reads CASSEDKGRGQETQYF. The CDR3 DNA reads TGTGCCAGCAGTGAAGATAAGGGCAGGGGGCAAGAGACCCAGTACTTC.

This chain links TRBV2 with TRBJ1-1; perhaps TRBD1 as D (5 bases). Germline CDR1 and CDR2: SNHLY and FYNNEI. Deletions cut 10 bases from V and 0 bases from J, with 18 bases between. The CDR3 consists of 15 residues. The CDR3 sequence: CAITPRESLNTEAFF. The CDR3 DNA follows: TGTGCCATTACTCCCAGGGAGAGCCTGAACACTGAAGCTTTCTTT.

This clone showed up just a few times. This rearrangement joins TRBV5-3 to TRBJ2-5; D gene unclear. TRBV5-3 belongs to the ORF category, with a function that is uncertain. V was shortened by 5 bases and J by 5 bases, with 16 bases between the two germline ends. The CDR3 extends over 14 amino acids. CDR3 sequence reads: CARSRSTTRETQYF. CDR3 bases: TGTGCCAGAAGTCGCAGTACTACAAGGGAGACCCAGTACTTC.